This T cell receptor beta chain was sequenced in a study of low-dose radiotherapy and immunotherapy resistance in tumors. Study context: Fractions of 1 Gy went to Cohort 2 every two weeks, for 13 Gy over 26 weeks. Nivolumab was given to patients as a 240 mg flat dose every two weeks, and ipilimumab at 1 mg/kg every six weeks. Both were delivered intravenously.

This CDR3 has 14 residues. Germline V gene sequence: CDR1 ENHRY, CDR2 SYGVKD. J gave up 5 bases and V 6 bases, and 7 bases lay outside the gene matches. TRAV- and TRBV-specific primers, spanning alpha and beta chains, primed first-strand cDNA. TCRs were amplified for around 21 PCR cycles with a constant-region primer and V-primer adapter. TCRdb processed the reads anew with MiXCR; each CDR3 protein has one entry. The repertoire consists of about 12,000 distinct CDR3 sequences, with 76% occurring once and the leading ten covering around 3.6%. The TCR originated in a human donor with advanced metastatic prostate, ovarian, gallbladder or colorectal cancer (not recorded which). This table probably holds off-target reads from a library built for another chain. The genes are TRBV10-3 and TRBJ1-2, with TRBD1 matching 9 bases. CDR3 sequence: CAIRGEDRGYGYTF. The CDR3 DNA reads as TGTGCCATCAGAGGGGAGGACAGGGGATATGGCTACACCTTC.